This T cell receptor (beta chain) was retrieved from a study of blood T cell repertoires in COVID-19. The sample holds one count of this clone. The CDR3 runs 13 residues. In germline, CDR1 is GTSNPN, CDR2 SVGIG (reference sequence). Participants were placed into cohorts based on the clinical history they reported. TCRdb's table, derived via immunoSEQ multiplex PCR, lists solely in-frame clones and lacks some. This table holds some 150,000 clones, 75% to 90% found once. Sequences were obtained from PBMCs or T cells enriched from blood (not recorded which). The clonotype was recovered from a woman aged 18-29 years who had recovered from COVID-19. This chain joins TRBV30 and TRBJ1-6, with a possible D match to TRBD1 (5 bases). The CDR3 here is CAGGFTGNSPLHF. CDR3 nucleotides: TGTGCGGGTGGTTTCACAGGCAATTCACCCCTCCACTTT.